This T cell receptor (beta chain) was retrieved from a study of early T cells in non-severe SARS-CoV-2 infection. This CDR3 has 14 amino acids. Germline CDR1 reads SGHRS; CDR2 reads YFSETQ. V was shortened by 4 bases and J by 1 base, with 11 bases between the two germline ends. The sample holds many counts of this clonotype. TCRdb itself ran the 5' RACE reads through MiXCR, one entry per CDR3 protein. The table lists about 55,000 distinct CDR3 sequences, about 15% of them singletons. J is TRBJ2-5 and V is TRBV5-1; D possibly matches TRBD1 or TRBD2 (5 bases each). The material was whole blood, obtained at baseline. The TCR sequence derives from an adult who was a healthcare worker with PCR-confirmed SARS-CoV-2 infection or an uninfected control (not recorded which). The CDR3, as DNA: TGCGCCAGCAGCAACCGGGACGCCCAAGAGACCCAGTACTTC. Protein: CASSNRDAQETQYF.